The source of this T cell receptor (beta chain) is a study of identical twins. Via MiXCR, TCRdb re-called the 5' RACE reads, giving one row per CDR3 protein. The sample yields approximately 490,000 distinct CDR3 sequences, around 20% seen once. The same data also went into a second study, on yellow fever vaccine responses in identical twins.

The clonotype originates from a woman aged 18-29 years in good health. The material sequenced was CD4+ T cells sorted from blood.

CDR3 coding DNA: TGTGCCAGCAGTTTTGATGTCCGGCGAGACTATGGCTACACCTTC. Translation: CASSFDVRRDYGYTF. This chain links TRBV27 with TRBJ1-2; D is unresolved. Germline V CDR1 and CDR2: MNHEY, SMNVEV (reference sequence). The V and J ends lost 3 bases and 3 bases respectively, with 14 bases between them. The CDR3 extends over 15 amino acids.